This T cell receptor (beta chain) came from a study of cytomegalovirus exposure and HLA in healthy donors. At sampling all donors were nominally healthy, likely with unrecorded immune exposures. Overall study findings and caveats: The authors confirmed in vitro that three CMV-associated chains were specific for CMV antigens. Most TCR sequences showed up rarely, but some public TCRs showed up in many donors.

For this clone: Its target is unknown.

Germline loops: CDR1 MNHNY, CDR2 SVGAGI (reference sequence). V was pared by 4 bases and J by 5 bases, with 11 bases of the junction left unmatched. The CDR3 totals 16 residues. Primers for the PCR totalled 60 Vbeta and 13 Jbeta. Measured with immunoSEQ multiplex PCR; TCRdb has only the in-frame clones, and not every one. The profile shows about 150,000 clones, under 70% of them singletons. Sequenced input: PBMCs. The chain carries TRBV6-6 and TRBJ1-5; 7 nucleotides agree with TRBD1. The receptor comes from a woman aged 25-40 years in good health and CMV-seropositive. This chain's CDR3 is CASSSMTTGTHQPQHF. The DNA for the CDR3 is TGTGCCAGCAGTTCCATGACGACAGGGACGCATCAGCCCCAGCATTTT.